This T cell receptor (beta chain) was captured by sequencing in a study of regulatory T cells in long-lasting Graves disease (dated by TCRdb to the early 2020s). For the study in its entirety: Persistent Graves' disease was defined as persistently positive TSH receptor autoantibodies together with antithyroid drug treatment for over 5 years. Persistent Graves' disease patients were compared with newly diagnosed Graves' disease patients by peripheral blood TCR sequencing and RNA sequencing. The study took place in China and was registered as a clinical trial. A total of approximately 35 samples were covered by TCR sequencing, comprising about 13 persistent and around 20 newly diagnosed Graves' disease patients. Persistent Graves' disease patients in the clinical cohort had taken antithyroid drugs for about 10.3 years on average.

Library preparation was by multiplex PCR. The sample was run on an Illumina HiSeq 4000. CDR3 regions were amplified by Arm-PCR with iRepertoire HTBI primers to construct TCR beta libraries. PCR products were gel purified before sequencing. Per the original workflow: A total of some 60 TRBV and 14 TRBJ segments were identified across samples and were used for gene usage analysis of CDR3 amino acid clonotypes. COPE and FqMerger were used to merge the filtered high-quality paired reads into contigs. BLAST was used to align contigs to IMGT TRBV, TRBD and TRBJ reference genes, and CDR3 was defined according to IMGT. Any clonotype with a frequency above 0.1% was classified as a highly expanded clone. Shannon entropy was used to measure repertoire diversity, and the Gini coefficient was used to measure V-J evenness. Public clonotypes were defined as clonotypes shared by more than one individual. TCRdb reanalyzed the raw reads on its own, using fastp at Q25 for trimming and MiXCR for clone calling, and kept in-frame beta chains. Each entry is one CDR3 protein sequence, shown with its most common DNA and genes. What appears here as the V and J calls and clone size reflects TCRdb's work, not the paper's. The sample profile shows 430,000 or so distinct CDR3 sequences; under 25% of them were found once. The ten top clones hold roughly an eighth of the sample.

Results the study describes overall, beyond this receptor: The authors noted that the small sample size was a limitation that may lower accuracy. More public clonotypes were shared among persistent patients (roughly 2,700) than among newly diagnosed patients (966). Persistent Graves' disease patients showed lower TCR Shannon entropy and fewer highly expanded clones than newly diagnosed patients, suggesting clonal expansion. Persistent disease showed preferential use of TRBV28, TRBJ1-2 and TRBJ2-5, whereas newly diagnosed disease favored TRBV20-1 and TRBJ2-1. Because the primary lesion, thyroid tissue, could not be accessed, the study looked at peripheral blood alone. Sequencing and analysis were restricted to the TCR beta chain.

This specimen's time point label, per the study, means: persistent/refractory GD, antithyroid drugs over 5 years with positive TRAb. For both TCR sequencing and RNA sequencing, RNA was extracted from PBMCs using TRIzol. The diagnosis of Graves' disease followed American Thyroid Association guidelines. The patients came from an endocrinology department in Xi'an, China. Each patient gave around 9 milliliters of peripheral blood, collected in an EDTA anticoagulant tube. Ficoll Paque Plus density gradient separation was used to isolate PBMCs, and no further T cell sorting was done. RNA quality was checked with an Agilent 2100 Bioanalyzer and agarose gel, and concentration with a NanoDrop 2000. The germline V and J ends show losses of 4 bases and 3 bases respectively, and no gene match explains 4 bases of the junction. From the cysteine through the phenylalanine, the CDR3 covers 15 amino acids. The read is trimmed to its CDR3 DNA, 45 bases read in frame from base 1. The CDR1 and CDR2 encoded by the germline V gene are SQVTM and ANQGSEA.

In this sample, this clonotype turned up a few times. Its specific antigen is unknown. No clone much larger than this one lies a single base away; base qualities are absent. This sequence originates from a female donor with Graves disease. The rearranged segments are TRBV29-1 and TRBJ2-3, and TRBD2 matches 13 of the central bases. The starting material was peripheral blood mononuclear cells (PBMCs), obtained when the disease was refractory, from a patient treated with antithyroid drugs. In nucleotide form, the sequence is TGCAGCGTTGTAGGACTAGCGGGAGATACAGATACGCAGTATTTT. It specifies CSVVGLAGDTDTQYF.